The T cell receptor (beta chain) described here comes from a study of memory CD4+ T cells and cytomegalovirus serostatus. Generated by immunoSEQ multiplex PCR, the TCRdb table keeps only in-frame clones and is missing some. This repertoire shows 56,000 or so clones, around 76% found once; its top ten account for 1.6%. Germline lookup yields CDR1 LNHNV and CDR2 YYDKDF (reference sequence). V was cut by 6 bases and J by 6 bases, with 17 bases left in between. The CDR3 is made up of 14 amino acids. The sort gate was single viable CD3+CD4+CD8-CD45RO+ cells for memory CD4+ T cells. J is TRBJ1-2 and V is TRBV15; D remains unclear. The source is an adult in good health and CMV-seronegative. The source material was memory CD4+ T cells from blood. The CDR3 nucleotides read TGTGCCACCAGAATCCCGGACGCTGGTCATGGCTACACCTTC. Its protein product is CATRIPDAGHGYTF.